This T cell receptor (beta chain) emerged from a study of Ad26.COV2.S vaccination and SARS-CoV-2 variants. About this clone itself: Its antigen remains unknown.

Study-level findings and limits: Whether participants received vaccine or placebo, their non-spike TCR breadth was similar.

Repertoires were generated with immunoSEQ multiplex PCR, while TCRdb's copy carries only in-frame clones and drops some. The table lists about 350,000 clones, roughly 81% of them singletons. As for treatment: 15 to 20 received Ad26.COV2.S at low or high dose, single or two shots; 5 received placebo; per-sample allocation not given. Repertoires come from day 63 after the first vaccine or placebo injection. The clonotype originates from a person aged 18 to 59 who received the Ad26.COV2.S COVID-19 vaccine or a placebo. The sample here was peripheral blood, taken in a trial of Ad26.COV2.S vaccine versus placebo.

This CDR3 reads CASSSGRGSEQYF. In nucleotides, the CDR3 is TGTGCCAGCAGCTCCGGACGTGGGAGCGAGCAGTACTTC. The chain combines TRBV7-2 with TRBJ2-7; tentatively, D is TRBD2 (5 bases). Trimming pared 4 bases from V and 6 bases from J, leaving 13 bases between. Germline CDR1 is SGHTA and CDR2 is FQGNSA. CDR3 length: 13 amino acids.